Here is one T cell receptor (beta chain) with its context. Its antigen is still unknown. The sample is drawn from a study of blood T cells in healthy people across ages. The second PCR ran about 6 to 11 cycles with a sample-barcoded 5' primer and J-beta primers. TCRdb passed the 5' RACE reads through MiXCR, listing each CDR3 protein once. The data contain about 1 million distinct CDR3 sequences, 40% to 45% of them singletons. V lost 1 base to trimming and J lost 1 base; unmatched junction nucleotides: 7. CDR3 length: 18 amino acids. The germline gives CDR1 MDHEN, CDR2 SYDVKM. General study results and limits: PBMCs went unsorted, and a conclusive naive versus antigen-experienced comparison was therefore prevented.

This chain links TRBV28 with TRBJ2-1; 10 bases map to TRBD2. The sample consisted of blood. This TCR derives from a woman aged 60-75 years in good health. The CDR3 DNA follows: TGTGCCAGCAGTTTATACCCTAGCGGGAGCATATCCTACAATGAGCAGTTCTTC. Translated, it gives CASSLYPSGSISYNEQFF.